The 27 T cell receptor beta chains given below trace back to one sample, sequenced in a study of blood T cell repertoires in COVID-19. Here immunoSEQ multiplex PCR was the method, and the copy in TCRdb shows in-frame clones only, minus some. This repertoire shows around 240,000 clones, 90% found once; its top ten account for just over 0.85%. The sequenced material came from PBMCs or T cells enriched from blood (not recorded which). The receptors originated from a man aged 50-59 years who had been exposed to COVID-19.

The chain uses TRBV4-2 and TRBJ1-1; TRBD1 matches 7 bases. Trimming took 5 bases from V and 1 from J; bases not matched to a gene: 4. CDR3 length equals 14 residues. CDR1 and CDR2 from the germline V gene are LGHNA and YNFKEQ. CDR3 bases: TGTGCCAGCAGCGAACGGGACAGGAACACTGAAGCTTTCTTT. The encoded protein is CASSERDRNTEAFF.

The CDR3, as DNA: TGTGCCAGTAGTGCCGGAACCGGGACAGGGGTCTATGGCTACACCTTC. Translating it yields CASSAGTGTGVYGYTF. V usage is TRBV19 and J usage is TRBJ1-2; TRBD1 aligns across 10 bases. Unmatched junction bases numbered 10, after V lost 5 bases and J lost 4 bases. The CDR3 sequence is 16 residues long. Looked up from germline, CDR1 is LNHDA and CDR2 is SQIVND (reference sequence).

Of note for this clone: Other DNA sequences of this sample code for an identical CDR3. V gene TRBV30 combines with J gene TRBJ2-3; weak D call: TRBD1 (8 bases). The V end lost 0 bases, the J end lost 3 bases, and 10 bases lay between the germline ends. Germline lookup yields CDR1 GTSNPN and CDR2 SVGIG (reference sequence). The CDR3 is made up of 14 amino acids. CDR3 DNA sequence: TGTGCCTGGAGTGTACAGGGGGGGACAGATACGCAGTATTTT. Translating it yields CAWSVQGGTDTQYF.

The DNA of the CDR3 is TGTGCCAGCAGCCAAGATGTAGCCGGGACACCTCCAGGTGAGCAGTTCTTC. Protein: CASSQDVAGTPPGEQFF. The chain joins TRBV4-2 to TRBJ2-1; D is perhaps TRBD1 (6 bases). Germline V lookup: CDR1 LGHNA, CDR2 YNFKEQ. Trimming stripped 0 bases from V and 9 bases from J, with 21 bases between. This CDR3 has 17 amino acids.

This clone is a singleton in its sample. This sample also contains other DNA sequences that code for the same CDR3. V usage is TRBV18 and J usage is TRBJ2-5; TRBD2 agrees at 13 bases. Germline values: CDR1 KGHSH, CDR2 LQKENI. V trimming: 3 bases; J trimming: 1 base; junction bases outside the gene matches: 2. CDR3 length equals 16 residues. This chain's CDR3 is CASSPRLAGGQETQYF. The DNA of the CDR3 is TGTGCCAGCTCACCCCGACTAGCGGGGGGCCAAGAGACCCAGTACTTC. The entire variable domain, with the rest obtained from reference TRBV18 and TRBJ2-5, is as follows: NAGVMQNPRHLVRRRGQEARLRCSPMKGHSHVYWYRQLPEEGLKFMVYLQKENIIDESGMPKERFSAEFPKEGPSILRIQQVVRGDSAAYFCASSPRLAGGQETQYFGPGTRLLVL.

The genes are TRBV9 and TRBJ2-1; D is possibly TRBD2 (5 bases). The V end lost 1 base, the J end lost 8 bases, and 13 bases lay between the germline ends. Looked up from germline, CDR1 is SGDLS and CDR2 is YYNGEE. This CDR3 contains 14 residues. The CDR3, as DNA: TGTGCCAGCAGCGTAAATCCGGGAAAGGATGAGCAGTTCTTC. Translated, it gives CASSVNPGKDEQFF.

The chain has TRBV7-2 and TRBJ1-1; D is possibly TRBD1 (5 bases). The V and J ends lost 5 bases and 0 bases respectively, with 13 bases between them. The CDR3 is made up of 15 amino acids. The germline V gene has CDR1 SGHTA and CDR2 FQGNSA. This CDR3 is CASSPGGSMNTEAFF. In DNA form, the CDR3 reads TGTGCCAGCAGCCCTGGGGGGAGCATGAACACTGAAGCTTTCTTT.

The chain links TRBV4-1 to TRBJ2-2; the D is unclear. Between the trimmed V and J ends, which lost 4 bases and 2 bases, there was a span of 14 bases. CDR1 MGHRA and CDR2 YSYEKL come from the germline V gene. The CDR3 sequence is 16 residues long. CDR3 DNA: TGCGCCAGCAGCCCCCGACTTTTTTTAAACACCGGGGAGCTGTTTTTT. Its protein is CASSPRLFLNTGELFF.

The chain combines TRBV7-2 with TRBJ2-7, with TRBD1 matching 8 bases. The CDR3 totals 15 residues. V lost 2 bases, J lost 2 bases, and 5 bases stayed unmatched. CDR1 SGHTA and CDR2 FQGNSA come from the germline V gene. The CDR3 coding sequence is TGTGCCAGCAGCTTACGGACAGGGCCGCCCTACGAGCAGTACTTC. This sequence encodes CASSLRTGPPYEQYF.

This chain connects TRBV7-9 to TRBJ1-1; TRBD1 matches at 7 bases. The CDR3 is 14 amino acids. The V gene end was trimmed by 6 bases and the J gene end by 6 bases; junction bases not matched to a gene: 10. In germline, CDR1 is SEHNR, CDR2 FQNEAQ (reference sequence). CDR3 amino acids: CASSPQGDWAEAFF. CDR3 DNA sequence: TGTGCCAGCAGTCCCCAGGGGGACTGGGCTGAAGCTTTCTTT.

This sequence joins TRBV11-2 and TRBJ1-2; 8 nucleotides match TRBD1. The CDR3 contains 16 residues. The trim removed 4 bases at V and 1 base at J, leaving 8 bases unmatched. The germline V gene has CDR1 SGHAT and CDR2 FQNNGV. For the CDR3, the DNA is TGTGCCAGCAGCTCAACTAGGACAGGGTATAACTATGGCTACACCTTC. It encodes CASSSTRTGYNYGYTF.

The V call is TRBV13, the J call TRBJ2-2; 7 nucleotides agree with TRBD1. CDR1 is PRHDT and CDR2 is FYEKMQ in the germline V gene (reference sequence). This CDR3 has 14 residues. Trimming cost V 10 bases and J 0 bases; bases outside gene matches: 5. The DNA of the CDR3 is TGTGCCACCAAGGGGGCAACGAACACCGGGGAGCTGTTTTTT. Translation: CATKGATNTGELFF.

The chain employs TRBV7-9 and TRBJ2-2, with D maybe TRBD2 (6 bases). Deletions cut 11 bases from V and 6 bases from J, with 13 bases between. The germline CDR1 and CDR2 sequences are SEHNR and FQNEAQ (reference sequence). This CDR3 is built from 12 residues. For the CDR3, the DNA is TGTGCCGCCGGGGGTGGGGCCGGGGAGCTGTTTTTT. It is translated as CAAGGGAGELFF.

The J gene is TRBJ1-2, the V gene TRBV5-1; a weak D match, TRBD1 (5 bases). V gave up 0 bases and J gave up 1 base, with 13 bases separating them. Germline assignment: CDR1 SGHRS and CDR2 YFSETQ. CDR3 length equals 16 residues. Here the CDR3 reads CASSLAGGARNYGYTF. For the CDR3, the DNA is TGCGCCAGCAGCTTGGCCGGAGGGGCGCGTAACTATGGCTACACCTTC. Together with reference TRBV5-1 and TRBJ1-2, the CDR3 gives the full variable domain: KAGVTQTPRYLIKTRGQQVTLSCSPISGHRSVSWYQQTPGQGLQFLFEYFSETQRNKGNFPGRFSGRQFSNSRSEMNVSTLELGDSALYLCASSLAGGARNYGYTFGSGTRLTVV.

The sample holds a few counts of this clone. Here the CDR3 DNA reads TGTGCCAGCAGCTCCGAAACGAGCTCCTATAATTCACCCCTCCACTTT. As protein: CASSSETSSYNSPLHF. The chain employs TRBV5-6 and TRBJ1-6; D not certain. CDR3 length: 16 residues. V was pared by 3 bases and J by 0 bases, with 10 bases between. CDR1 and CDR2 (germline): SGHDT, YYEEEE.

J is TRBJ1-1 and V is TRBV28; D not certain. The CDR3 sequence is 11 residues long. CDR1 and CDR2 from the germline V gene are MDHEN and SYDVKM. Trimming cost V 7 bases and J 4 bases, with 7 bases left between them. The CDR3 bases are TGTGCCAGCAAGGAGGTCACTGAAGCTTTCTTT. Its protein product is CASKEVTEAFF.

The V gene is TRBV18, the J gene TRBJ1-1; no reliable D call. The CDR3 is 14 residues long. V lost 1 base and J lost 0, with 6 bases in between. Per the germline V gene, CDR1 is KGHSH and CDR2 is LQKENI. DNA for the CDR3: TGTGCCAGCTCACCACTGGCTCTGAACACTGAAGCTTTCTTT. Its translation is CASSPLALNTEAFF.

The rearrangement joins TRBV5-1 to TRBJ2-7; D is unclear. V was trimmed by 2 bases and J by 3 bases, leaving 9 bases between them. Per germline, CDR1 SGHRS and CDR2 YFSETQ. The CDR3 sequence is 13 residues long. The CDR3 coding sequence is TGCGCCAGCAGCTTCCAGGATCTCTACGAGCAGTACTTC. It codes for CASSFQDLYEQYF.

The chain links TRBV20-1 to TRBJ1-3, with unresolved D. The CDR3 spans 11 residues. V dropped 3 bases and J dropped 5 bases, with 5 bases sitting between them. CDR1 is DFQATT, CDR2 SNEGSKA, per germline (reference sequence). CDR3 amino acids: CSASSRNTIYF. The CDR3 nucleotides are TGCAGTGCTAGTTCCAGAAACACCATATATTTT.

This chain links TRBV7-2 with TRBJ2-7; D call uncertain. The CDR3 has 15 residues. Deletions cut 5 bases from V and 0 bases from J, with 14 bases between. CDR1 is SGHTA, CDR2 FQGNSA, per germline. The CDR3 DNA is TGTGCCAGCAGCCCCACCCCACAGAGCTCCTACGAGCAGTACTTC. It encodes CASSPTPQSSYEQYF.

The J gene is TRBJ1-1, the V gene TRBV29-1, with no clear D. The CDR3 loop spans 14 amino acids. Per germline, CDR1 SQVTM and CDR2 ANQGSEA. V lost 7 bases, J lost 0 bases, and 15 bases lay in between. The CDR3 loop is CSGAPLNLNTEAFF. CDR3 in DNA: TGCAGCGGAGCTCCACTAAATTTGAACACTGAAGCTTTCTTT. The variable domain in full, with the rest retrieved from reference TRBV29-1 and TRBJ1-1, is SAVISQKPSRDICQRGTSLTIQCQVDSQVTMMFWYRQQPGQSLTLIATANQGSEATYESGFVIDKFPISRPNLTFSTLTVSNMSPEDSSIYLCSGAPLNLNTEAFFGQGTRLTVV.

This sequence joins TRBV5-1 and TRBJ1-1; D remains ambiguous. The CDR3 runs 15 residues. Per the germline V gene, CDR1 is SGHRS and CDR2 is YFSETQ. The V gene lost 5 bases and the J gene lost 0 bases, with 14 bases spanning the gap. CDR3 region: CASRAGGQLNTEAFF. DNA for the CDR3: TGCGCCAGCAGGGCGGGTGGGCAGTTGAACACTGAAGCTTTCTTT.

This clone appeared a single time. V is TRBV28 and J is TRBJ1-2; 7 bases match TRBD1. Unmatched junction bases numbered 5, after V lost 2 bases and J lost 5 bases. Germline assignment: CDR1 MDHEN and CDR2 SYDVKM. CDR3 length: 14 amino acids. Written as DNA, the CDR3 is TGTGCCAGCAGTTTACGGTCCAGGGGGTATGGCTACACCTTC. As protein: CASSLRSRGYGYTF.

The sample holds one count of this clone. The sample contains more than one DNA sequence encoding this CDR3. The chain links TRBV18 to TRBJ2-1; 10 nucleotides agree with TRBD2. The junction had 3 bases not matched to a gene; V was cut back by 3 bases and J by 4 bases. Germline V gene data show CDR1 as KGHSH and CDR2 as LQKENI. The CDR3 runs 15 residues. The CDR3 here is CASSPLAGGYNEQFF. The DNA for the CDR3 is TGTGCCAGCTCACCTTTAGCGGGGGGATACAATGAGCAGTTCTTC.

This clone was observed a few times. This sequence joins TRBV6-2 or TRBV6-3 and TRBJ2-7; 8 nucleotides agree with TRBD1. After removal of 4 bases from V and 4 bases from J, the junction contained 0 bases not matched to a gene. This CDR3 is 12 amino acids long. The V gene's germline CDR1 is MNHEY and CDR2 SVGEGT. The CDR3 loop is CASSWTGYEQYF. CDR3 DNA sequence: TGTGCCAGCAGTTGGACAGGGTACGAGCAGTACTTC.

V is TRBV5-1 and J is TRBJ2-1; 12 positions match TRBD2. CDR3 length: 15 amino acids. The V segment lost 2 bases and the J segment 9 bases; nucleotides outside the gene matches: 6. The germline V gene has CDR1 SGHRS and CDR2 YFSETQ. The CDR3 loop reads CASSFRLAGVPEQFF. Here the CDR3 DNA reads TGCGCCAGCAGCTTTCGACTAGCGGGGGTCCCTGAGCAGTTCTTC.

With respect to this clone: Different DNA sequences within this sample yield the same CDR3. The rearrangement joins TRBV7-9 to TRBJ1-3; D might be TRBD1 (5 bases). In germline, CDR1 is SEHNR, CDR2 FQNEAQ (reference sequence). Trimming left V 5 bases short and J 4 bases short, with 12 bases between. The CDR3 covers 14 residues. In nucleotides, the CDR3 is TGTGCCAGCAGCCCAGACAGTTCCGGAAACACCATATATTTT. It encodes CASSPDSSGNTIYF. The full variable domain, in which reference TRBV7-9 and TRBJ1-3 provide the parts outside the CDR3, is DTGVSQNPRHKITKRGQNVTFRCDPISEHNRLYWYRQTLGQGPEFLTYFQNEAQLEKSRLLSDRFSAERPKGSFSTLEIQRTEQGDSAMYLCASSPDSSGNTIYFGEGSWLTVV.